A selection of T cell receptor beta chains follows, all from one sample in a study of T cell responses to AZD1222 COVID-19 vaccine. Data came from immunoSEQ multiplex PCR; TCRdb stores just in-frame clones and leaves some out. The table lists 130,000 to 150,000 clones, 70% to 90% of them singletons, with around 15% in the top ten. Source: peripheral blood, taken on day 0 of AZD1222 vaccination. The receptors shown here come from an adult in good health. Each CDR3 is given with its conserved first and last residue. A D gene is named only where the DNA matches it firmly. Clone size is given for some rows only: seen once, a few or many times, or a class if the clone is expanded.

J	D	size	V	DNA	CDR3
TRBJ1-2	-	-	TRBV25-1	TGTGCCAGCAGTGAGACAGGCTATGGCTACACCTTC	CASSETGYGYTF
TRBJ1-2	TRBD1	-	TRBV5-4	TGTGCCAGCAGCCCCGCCAGGGGGAACTATGGCTACACCTTC	CASSPARGNYGYTF
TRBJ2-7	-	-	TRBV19	TGTGCCAGTAGTATAGAAGGGGCCTCCCACGGCGAGCAGTACTTC	CASSIEGASHGEQYF
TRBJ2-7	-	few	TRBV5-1	TGCGCCAGCAGCTTGGCCGGTCACCAAAAGCAGTACTTC	CASSLAGHQKQYF
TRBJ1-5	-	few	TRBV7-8	TGTGCCAGCAGCTCGATCCAGAGCAATCAGCCCCAGCATTTT	CASSSIQSNQPQHF
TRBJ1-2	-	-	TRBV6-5	TGTGCCAGCAGTTACTCCCGAGGGAGGAACTATGGCTACACCTTC	CASSYSRGRNYGYTF
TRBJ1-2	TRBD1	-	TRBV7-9	TGTGCCAGCAGCTTATCGTACGGGACAGGGAATGGCTACACCTTC	CASSLSYGTGNGYTF
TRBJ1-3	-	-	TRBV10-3	TGTGCCATCGTGGGGGGGCCCGGAAACACCATATATTTT	CAIVGGPGNTIYF
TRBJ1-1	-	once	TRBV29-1	TGCAGCGTTGGACTGAACACTGAAGCTTTCTTT	CSVGLNTEAFF
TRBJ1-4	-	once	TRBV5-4	TGTGCCAGCAGCTTGAGGGCGGGGAATGAAAAACTGTTTTTT	CASSLRAGNEKLFF
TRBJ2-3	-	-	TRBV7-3	TGTGCCAGCAGCTCGCAGGGGTATGGAGATACGCAGTATTTT	CASSSQGYGDTQYF
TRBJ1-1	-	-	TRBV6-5	TGTGCCAGCAGGCTTTTGGGAGGGGCTGAAGCTTTCTTT	CASRLLGGAEAFF
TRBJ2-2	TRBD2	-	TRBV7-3	TGTGCCAGCAGCCTTTCGACGGGGGGGCTCACCGGGGAGCTGTTTTTT	CASSLSTGGLTGELFF
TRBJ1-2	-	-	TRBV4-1	TGCGCCAGCAGCCAAGTTGGACAGTACGGCTACACCTTC	CASSQVGQYGYTF